This T cell receptor (beta chain) was sequenced during a study of technical replicates of blood from several donors. TCRdb's table, derived via immunoSEQ multiplex PCR, lists solely in-frame clones and lacks some. This sample carries under 85,000 clones, roughly 97% of them seen once, and the ten largest clones take 0.3% to 0.35%. The ends were cut back, 1 base at V and 1 base at J, with 14 bases in the middle. CDR1 and CDR2 from the germline V gene are MGHRA and YSYEKL. The CDR3 has 16 amino acids. The specimen sequenced was T cells isolated from PBMCs. V and J are TRBV4-1 and TRBJ2-7; tentative D call: TRBD2 (5 bases). This receptor was obtained from a human donor in good health. The CDR3 bases are TGCGCCAGCAGCCAAGCCCCCGGACTGGGGTCCTACGAGCAGTACTTC. It encodes CASSQAPGLGSYEQYF.